This TCR beta chain emerged from a study of cytomegalovirus exposure and HLA in healthy donors. Study findings and constraints: Rarity held for most TCR sequences, but there were some public TCRs that occurred in many donors. The classifier reportedly diagnosed cytomegalovirus status with high sensitivity and specificity. Altogether, some 170 TCR beta chains were recorded as cytomegalovirus-associated.

The donors were in the roughly 130-subject validation cohort; that cohort was separate from the roughly 700-subject first cohort. TCRdb's table, derived via immunoSEQ multiplex PCR, lists solely in-frame clones and lacks some. This sample has roughly 180,000 clones, with roughly 86% found just once. With regard to this clone: Its antigen is not identified.

In germline, CDR1 is MNHEY, CDR2 SVGAGI. The V end was cut by 0 bases, the J end by 0 bases, with 9 bases between. The CDR3 has 15 amino acids. The V gene is TRBV6-5, the J gene TRBJ2-7; D uncertain. The sequenced material came from PBMCs. This TCR derives from a young man in good health and CMV-seropositive. CDR3 in DNA: TGTGCCAGCAGTTACTCTAGTGATTCCTCCTACGAGCAGTACTTC. Translation gives CASSYSSDSSYEQYF.